This TCR beta chain was identified during a study of cytomegalovirus exposure and HLA in healthy donors. Overall study results and limits: 87-base-pair reads could not separate some V segments, including TRBV6-2 and TRBV6-3. Presence/absence analyses supposed approximately even sequencing depth among donors. Productive rates of about 87% or about 30% were seen for most TCR beta V segments in an earlier analysis. In a later analysis, the majority of CMV-associated beta chains seemingly showed HLA restriction.

The CDR3 length is 17 residues. V was clipped by 1 base and J by 6 bases; unmatched bases: 7. The germline V gene encodes CDR1 SGDLS and CDR2 YYNGEE. Primers for the PCR totalled 60 Vbeta and 13 Jbeta. TCRdb's copy holds only in-frame clones and misses some; the assay was immunoSEQ multiplex PCR. Here the sample spans about 100,000 clones, roughly 75% being singletons. Concerning this clone: Antigen: not known.

The sample taken for sequencing was PBMCs. The gene calls are TRBV9 and TRBJ2-2, with 12 nucleotides matching TRBD2. The clonotype was recovered from a woman under 30 in good health and CMV-seropositive. CDR3 nucleotides: TGTGCCAGCAGCGTACCCCTAGCGGGAGGGCCCCCCGGGGAGCTGTTTTTT. The encoded protein is CASSVPLAGGPPGELFF.